The 10 T cell receptor beta chains presented below share a single source sample, sequenced in a study of identical twins' blood T cells (dated by TCRdb to between 2011 and 2013). The library relied on 5' RACE. Sequencing used an Illumina Genome Analyzer IIx. TCRdb passed the public sequencing reads through fastp at Q25 and MiXCR, retaining productive beta sequences. A single entry per CDR3 protein holds the most common genes and DNA from its merged rows. The sample data list hundreds of thousands of distinct CDR3 sequences, and about 28% of these were observed just once. The top ten hold about 6% of the sample. Material: PBMCs. These receptors all stem from a woman aged 18-49 years in good health.

The gene calls are TRBV29-1 and TRBJ1-2, with D maybe TRBD1 (5 bases). Germline V CDR1 and CDR2: SQVTM, ANQGSEA. The ends were cut back, 6 bases at V and 3 bases at J, with 14 bases in the middle. This CDR3 is built from 13 residues. CDR3 amino acids: CSVPSRQHYGYTF. CDR3 sequence (DNA): TGCAGCGTCCCGTCTCGACAGCACTATGGCTACACCTTC.

The chain recombines TRBV20-1 with TRBJ2-1, with D perhaps TRBD2 (6 bases). The V end lost 6 bases, the J end lost 3 bases, and 15 bases lay between the germline ends. The CDR3 is made up of 14 amino acids. From germline, CDR1 is DFQATT and CDR2 SNEGSKA (reference sequence). The chain's CDR3 is CSAQDGGLYNEQFF. Here the CDR3 DNA reads TGCAGTGCCCAGGACGGGGGTCTCTACAATGAGCAGTTCTTC.

There are many counts of this clonotype. The J gene is TRBJ2-3, the V gene TRBV5-1, with 8 bases aligning to TRBD1. CDR1 and CDR2 (germline): SGHRS, YFSETQ. The J segment lost 5 bases and the V segment lost 4 bases, leaving 6 bases of the junction unmatched. This CDR3 region has 14 residues. The CDR3 coding sequence is TGCGCCAGCAGCCAGGGGGCATTGGAAGATACGCAGTATTTT. Residues: CASSQGALEDTQYF.

CDR3 sequence: CASSFSGRYDEQFF. DNA of the CDR3: TGTGCCAGCAGTTTTTCCGGGCGGTACGATGAGCAGTTCTTC. J is TRBJ2-1 and V is TRBV28; D not certain. Trimming removed 3 bases from V and 8 bases from J, with 14 bases in between. Germline V gene data show CDR1 as MDHEN and CDR2 as SYDVKM. This CDR3 is 14 amino acids long.

The gene calls are TRBV20-1 and TRBJ2-7, with D tentatively TRBD1 (6 bases). The germline V and J ends were trimmed by 6 bases and 7 bases, with 16 bases remaining between them. There are 12 residues in the CDR3. The germline gives CDR1 DFQATT, CDR2 SNEGSKA (reference sequence). The CDR3 nucleotides are TGCAGTGCCTTCAGGGGTATGGGGGAGCAGTACTTC. Translation: CSAFRGMGEQYF.

In this sample, this clonotype turned up a few times. This chain joins TRBV20-1 and TRBJ2-1; 10 bases agree with TRBD1. Germline V gene sequence: CDR1 DFQATT, CDR2 SNEGSKA (reference sequence). This CDR3 is built from 13 residues. The ends lost 3 bases at V and 5 bases at J; junction bases unmatched: 1. CDR3 sequence (DNA): TGCAGTGCTAGTGGGACAGGGGACAATGAGCAGTTCTTC. This translates into CSASGTGDNEQFF.

A note on this clonotype: A single base separates this from a much larger clone, so it may be a read error. The gene calls are TRBV28 and TRBJ1-1; D gene uncertain. The CDR3 runs to 14 residues. From germline, CDR1 is MDHEN and CDR2 SYDVKM. The V and J ends lost 2 bases and 3 bases respectively, with 10 bases between them. The CDR3 is CASSLLQMYTEAFF. As DNA, the CDR3 is TGTGCCAGCAGTTTACTACAGATGTACACTGAAGCTTTCTTT.

This chain links TRBV19 with TRBJ1-4; no firm D call. Between the trimmed V and J ends, which lost 5 bases and 13 bases, there was a span of 17 bases. The germline V gene has CDR1 LNHDA and CDR2 SQIVND (reference sequence). This CDR3 contains 13 residues. The CDR3 spells CASSRRSLEGLFF. The CDR3 DNA is TGTGCCAGTAGTCGACGGTCCCTGGAAGGACTGTTTTTT.

The chain couples TRBV5-5 to TRBJ2-7; no definite D call. V was shortened by 5 bases and J by 6 bases, with 12 bases between the two germline ends. The CDR3 is 12 residues long. Germline CDR1 reads SGHKS; CDR2 reads YYEKEE (reference sequence). The CDR3 DNA is TGTGCCAGCAGTCCGTTTTTGCGCGAGCAGTACTTC. Its protein is CASSPFLREQYF. The whole variable domain, filled in from reference TRBV5-5 and TRBJ2-7, reads DAGVTQSPTHLIKTRGQQVTLRCSPISGHKSVSWYQQVLGQGPQFIFQYYEKEERGRGNFPDRFSARQFPNYSSELNVNALLLGDSALYLCASSPFLREQYFGPGTRLTVT.

This clonotype was counted only a few times. The chain is built from TRBV6-2 or TRBV6-3 and TRBJ2-3, with D possibly being TRBD2 (6 bases). V shed 6 bases and J shed 4 bases, with 8 bases lying between them. The CDR3 consists of 12 residues. CDR1 and CDR2 from the germline V gene are MNHEY and SVGEGT. For the CDR3, the DNA is TGTGCCAGCAGCTGGGGGGCAGATACGCAGTATTTT. Protein: CASSWGADTQYF.